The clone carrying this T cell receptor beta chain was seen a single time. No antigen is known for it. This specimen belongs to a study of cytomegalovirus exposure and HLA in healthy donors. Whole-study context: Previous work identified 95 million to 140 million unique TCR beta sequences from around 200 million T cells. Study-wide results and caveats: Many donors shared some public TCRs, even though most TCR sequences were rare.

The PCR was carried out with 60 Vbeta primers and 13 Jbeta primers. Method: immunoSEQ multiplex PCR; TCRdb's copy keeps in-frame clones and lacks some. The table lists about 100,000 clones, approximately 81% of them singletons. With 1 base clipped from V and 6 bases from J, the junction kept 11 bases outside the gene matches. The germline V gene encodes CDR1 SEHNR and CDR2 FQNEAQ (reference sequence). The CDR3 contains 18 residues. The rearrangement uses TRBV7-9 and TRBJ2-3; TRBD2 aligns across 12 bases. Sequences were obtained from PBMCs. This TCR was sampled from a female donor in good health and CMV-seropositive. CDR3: CASSLVVRLAGDPDTQYF. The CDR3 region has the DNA TGTGCCAGCAGCTTAGTCGTCCGACTAGCGGGAGATCCTGATACGCAGTATTTT.